This T cell receptor (beta chain) was captured in a study of shared T cell receptors in the human thymus. On this clone itself: Other DNA sequences in this specimen translate into the identical CDR3.

Trimming stripped 0 bases from V and 0 bases from J, with 5 bases between. Germline assignment: CDR1 SGHRS and CDR2 YFSETQ. The CDR3 consists of 14 residues. Sequencing was performed with immunoSEQ multiplex PCR; in TCRdb, only in-frame clones are kept and a portion is missing. Of hundreds of thousands of clones listed, around 87% are singletons. These data were also reused for a study on human thymus T cells.

This chain connects TRBV5-1 to TRBJ2-3; tentative D call: TRBD2 (5 bases). The sequence derives from a boy younger than two with a congenital heart defect. The sequencing input was thymocytes. CDR3 nucleotides: TGCGCCAGCAGCTTGGCGGGAAGCACAGATACGCAGTATTTT. Translated: CASSLAGSTDTQYF.